The source of this T cell receptor beta chain is a study of T cell responses to AZD1222 COVID-19 vaccine. The ends lost 5 bases at V and 5 bases at J; junction bases unmatched: 9. This CDR3 contains 14 residues. Germline values: CDR1 MDHEN, CDR2 SYDVKM. Whole-study results and caveats: Repertoires were obtained only post-peak T cell response.

Clones were read by immunoSEQ multiplex PCR, and TCRdb kept only the in-frame ones, dropping some. The sample comprises 110,000 to 150,000 clones, about 92% of which are singletons, and around 10% rests with the top ten. This clone turned up a few times. Its antigen is as yet unknown. This chain links TRBV28 with TRBJ2-7, with TRBD1 matching 7 bases. This specimen was peripheral blood, taken after recovery from COVID-19. This TCR was recovered from an adult who had recovered from COVID-19. CDR3 nucleotides: TGTGCCAGCAGTCTTTCAGGGGGTCGGCACGAGCAGTACTTC. Protein sequence: CASSLSGGRHEQYF.